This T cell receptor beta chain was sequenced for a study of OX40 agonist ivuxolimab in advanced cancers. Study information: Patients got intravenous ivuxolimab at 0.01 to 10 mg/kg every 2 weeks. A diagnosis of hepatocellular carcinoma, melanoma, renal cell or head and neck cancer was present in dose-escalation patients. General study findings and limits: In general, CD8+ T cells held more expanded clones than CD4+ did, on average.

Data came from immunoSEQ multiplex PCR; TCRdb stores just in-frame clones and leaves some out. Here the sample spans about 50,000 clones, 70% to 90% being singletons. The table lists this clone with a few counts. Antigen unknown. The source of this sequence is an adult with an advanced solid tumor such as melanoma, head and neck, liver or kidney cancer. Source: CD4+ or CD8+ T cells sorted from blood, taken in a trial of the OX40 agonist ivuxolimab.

The CDR3 here is CASSYPWTPTYEQYF. CDR3 bases: TGTGCCAGCAGTTACCCCTGGACTCCTACCTACGAGCAGTACTTC. This chain links TRBV6-5 with TRBJ2-7, with D maybe TRBD2 (5 bases). CDR3 length equals 15 residues. V shed 2 bases and J shed 2 bases, with 13 bases lying between them. The V gene's germline CDR1 is MNHEY and CDR2 SVGAGI.